The clone carrying this TCR beta chain was observed a few times. Its antigen is currently unknown. These data come from a study of human T cells and chemical hapten exposure. In the study overall: Patches with 0.01% DPC went on the upper back, and the tests were read at 6 days.

TCRdb called the RACE reads again in MiXCR, with one record for every CDR3 protein. The sample contains approximately 400,000 distinct CDR3 sequences, approximately 5.1% of which appear only once. General study findings and limits: With DPC sensitization, TCRs exceeding 1 in 1000 frequency showed no change. Versus controls, expanded TCRs had significantly more large CDR3 similarity clusters.

As for time point: pre-sensitization, week 0. This sample's treatment: therapeutic diphenylcyclopropenone sensitization with weekly scalp DPC. At patch-test visits, sampling came before the patch test. Sequencing was performed on whole blood, taken in connection with sensitization to the hapten diphenylcyclopropenone (DPC). The clonotype comes from a woman aged 50 to 65 with alopecia areata. Some clones in this sample may be carry-over from other donors' samples.

The CDR3 protein is CASSLTGEAEAFF. The DNA of the CDR3 is TGTGCCAGCAGCTTGACGGGGGAAGCTGAAGCTTTCTTT. The V call is TRBV7-3, the J call TRBJ1-1, with D tentatively TRBD1 (5 bases). V lost 3 bases, J lost 6 bases, and 11 bases lay in between. Per the germline V gene, CDR1 is SGHTA and CDR2 is FQGTGA. This CDR3 has 13 amino acids.